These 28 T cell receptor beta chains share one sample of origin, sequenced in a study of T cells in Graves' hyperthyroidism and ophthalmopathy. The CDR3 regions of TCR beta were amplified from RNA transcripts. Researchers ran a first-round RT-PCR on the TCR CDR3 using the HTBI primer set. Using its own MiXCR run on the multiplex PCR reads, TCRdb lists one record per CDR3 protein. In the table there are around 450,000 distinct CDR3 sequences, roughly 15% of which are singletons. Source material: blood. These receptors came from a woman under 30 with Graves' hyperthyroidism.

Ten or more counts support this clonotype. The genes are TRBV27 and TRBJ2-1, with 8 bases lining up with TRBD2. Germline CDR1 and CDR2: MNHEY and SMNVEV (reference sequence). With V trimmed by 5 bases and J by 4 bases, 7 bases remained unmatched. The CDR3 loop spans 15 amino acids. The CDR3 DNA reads TGTGCCAGCAGTATTCCTACTAGCGGATACAATGAGCAGTTCTTC. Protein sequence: CASSIPTSGYNEQFF.

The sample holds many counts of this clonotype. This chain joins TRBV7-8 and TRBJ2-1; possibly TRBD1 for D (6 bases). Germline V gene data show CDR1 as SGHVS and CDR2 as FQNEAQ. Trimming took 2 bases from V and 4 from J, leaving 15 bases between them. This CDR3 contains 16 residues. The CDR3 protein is CASSLNSGAPYNEQFF. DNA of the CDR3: TGTGCCAGCAGCTTAAATTCAGGGGCGCCGTACAATGAGCAGTTCTTC. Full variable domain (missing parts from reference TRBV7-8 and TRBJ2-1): GAGVSQSPRYKVAKRGQDVALRCDPISGHVSLFWYQQALGQGPEFLTYFQNEAQLDKSGLPSDRFFAERPEGSVSTLKIQRTQQEDSAVYLCASSLNSGAPYNEQFFGPGTRLTVL.

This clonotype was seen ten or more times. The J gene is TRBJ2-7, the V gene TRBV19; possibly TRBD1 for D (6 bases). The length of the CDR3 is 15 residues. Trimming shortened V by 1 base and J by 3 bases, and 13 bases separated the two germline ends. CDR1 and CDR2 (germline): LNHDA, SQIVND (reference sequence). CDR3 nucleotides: TGTGCCAGTAGTATAGTAGGGACAACACTCTACGAGCAGTACTTC. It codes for CASSIVGTTLYEQYF.

Written as DNA, the CDR3 is TGTGCCAGCAGCTCCACAGGGGGTGTGACCTCTGGGGCCAACGTCCTGACTTTC. It translates to CASSSTGGVTSGANVLTF. The chain has TRBV13 and TRBJ2-6, with 8 bases fitting TRBD1. In germline, CDR1 is PRHDT, CDR2 FYEKMQ (reference sequence). J gave up 0 bases and V 4 bases, and 8 bases lay outside the gene matches. The CDR3 extends over 18 amino acids.

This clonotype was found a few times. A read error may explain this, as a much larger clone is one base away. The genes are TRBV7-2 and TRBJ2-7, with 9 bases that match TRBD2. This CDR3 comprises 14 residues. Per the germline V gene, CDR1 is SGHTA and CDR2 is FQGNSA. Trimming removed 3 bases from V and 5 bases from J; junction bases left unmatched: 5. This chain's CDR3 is CASSFSGRRDEQYF. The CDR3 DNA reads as TGTGCCAGCAGCTTTAGCGGGAGAAGGGACGAGCAGTACTTC.

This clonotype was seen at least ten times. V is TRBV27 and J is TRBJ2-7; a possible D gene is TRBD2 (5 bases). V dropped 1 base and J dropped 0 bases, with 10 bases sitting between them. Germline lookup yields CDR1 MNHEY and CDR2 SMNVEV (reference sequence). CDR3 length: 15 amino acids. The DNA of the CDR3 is TGTGCCAGCAGTTTATTCGGAGGAAACTCCTACGAGCAGTACTTC. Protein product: CASSLFGGNSYEQYF.

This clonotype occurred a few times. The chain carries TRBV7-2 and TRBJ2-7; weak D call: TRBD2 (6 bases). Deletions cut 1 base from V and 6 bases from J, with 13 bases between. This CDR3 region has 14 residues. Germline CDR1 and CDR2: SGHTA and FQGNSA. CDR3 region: CASSLEGGVAEQYF. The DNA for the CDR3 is TGTGCCAGCAGCTTAGAAGGCGGGGTGGCCGAGCAGTACTTC.

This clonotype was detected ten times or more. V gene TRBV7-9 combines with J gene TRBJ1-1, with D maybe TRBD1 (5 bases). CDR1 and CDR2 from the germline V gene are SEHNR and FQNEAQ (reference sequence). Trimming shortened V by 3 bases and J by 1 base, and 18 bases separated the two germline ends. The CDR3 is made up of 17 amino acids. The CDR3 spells CASSLEEEGPRNTEAFF. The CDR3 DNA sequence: TGTGCCAGCAGCTTGGAAGAGGAGGGGCCGAGGAACACTGAAGCTTTCTTT.

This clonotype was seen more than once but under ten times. The CDR3 coding sequence is TGTGCCAGTACCCGGACAGGGGTGAACACTGAAGCTTTCTTT. It specifies CASTRTGVNTEAFF. The chain employs TRBV19 and TRBJ1-1; 9 nucleotides line up with TRBD1. The ends lost 7 bases at V and 0 bases at J; junction bases unmatched: 3. This CDR3 spans 14 amino acids. Germline V gene data show CDR1 as LNHDA and CDR2 as SQIVND (reference sequence). Variable domain in full (rest from reference TRBV19 and TRBJ1-1): DGGITQSPKYLFRKEGQNVTLSCEQNLNHDAMYWYRQDPGQGLRLIYYSQIVNDFQKGDIAEGYSVSREKKESFPLTVTSAQKNPTAFYLCASTRTGVNTEAFFGQGTRLTVV.

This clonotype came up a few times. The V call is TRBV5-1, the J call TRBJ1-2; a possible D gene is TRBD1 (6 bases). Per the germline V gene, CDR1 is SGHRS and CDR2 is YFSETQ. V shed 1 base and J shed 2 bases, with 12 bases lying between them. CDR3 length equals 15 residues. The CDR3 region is CASSLTGNKNYGYTF. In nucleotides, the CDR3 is TGCGCCAGCAGCTTGACAGGGAACAAAAACTATGGCTACACCTTC.

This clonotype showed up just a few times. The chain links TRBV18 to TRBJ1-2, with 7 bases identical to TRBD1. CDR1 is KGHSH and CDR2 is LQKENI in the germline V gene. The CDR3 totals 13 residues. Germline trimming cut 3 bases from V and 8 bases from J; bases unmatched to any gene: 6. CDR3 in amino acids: CASSPGQRLGYTF. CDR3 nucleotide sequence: TGTGCCAGCTCACCGGGACAGCGATTGGGCTACACCTTC. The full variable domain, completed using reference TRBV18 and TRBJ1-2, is NAGVMQNPRHLVRRRGQEARLRCSPMKGHSHVYWYRQLPEEGLKFMVYLQKENIIDESGMPKERFSAEFPKEGPSILRIQQVVRGDSAAYFCASSPGQRLGYTFGSGTRLTVV.

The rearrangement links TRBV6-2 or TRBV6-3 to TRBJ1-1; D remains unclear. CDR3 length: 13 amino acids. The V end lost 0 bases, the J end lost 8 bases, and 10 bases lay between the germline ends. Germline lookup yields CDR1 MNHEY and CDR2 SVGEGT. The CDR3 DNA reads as TGTGCCAGCAGTTACTCGATCAAAGGGGAAGCTTTCTTT. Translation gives CASSYSIKGEAFF.

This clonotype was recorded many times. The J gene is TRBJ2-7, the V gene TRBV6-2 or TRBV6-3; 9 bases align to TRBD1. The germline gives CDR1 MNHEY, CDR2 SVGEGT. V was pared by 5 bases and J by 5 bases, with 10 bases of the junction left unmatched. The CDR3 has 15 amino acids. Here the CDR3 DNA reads TGTGCCAGCAGTCAAACGGGACAGGGAGTCCACGAGCAGTACTTC. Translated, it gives CASSQTGQGVHEQYF.

The CDR3 DNA reads as TGTGCCAGCAGTTTCCAGGGTTTAGGGGAAGGCTACACCTTC. This codes for CASSFQGLGEGYTF. The rearrangement links TRBV27 to TRBJ1-2, with D possibly matching TRBD1 (5 bases). V dropped 3 bases and J dropped 8 bases, with 16 bases sitting between them. Germline V gene sequence: CDR1 MNHEY, CDR2 SMNVEV (reference sequence). This CDR3 spans 14 amino acids.

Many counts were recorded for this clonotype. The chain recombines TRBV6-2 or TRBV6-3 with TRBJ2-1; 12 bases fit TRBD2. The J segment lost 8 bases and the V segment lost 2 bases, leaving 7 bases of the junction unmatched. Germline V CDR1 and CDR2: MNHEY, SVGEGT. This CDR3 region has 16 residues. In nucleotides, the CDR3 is TGTGCCAGCAGTTACCCGGGACTAGCGGGTCGGGATGAGCAGTTCTTC. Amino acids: CASSYPGLAGRDEQFF.

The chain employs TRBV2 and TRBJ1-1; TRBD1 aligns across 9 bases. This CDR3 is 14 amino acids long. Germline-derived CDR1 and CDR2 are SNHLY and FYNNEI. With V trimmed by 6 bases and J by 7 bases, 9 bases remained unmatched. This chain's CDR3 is CASRGSRDRDEAFF. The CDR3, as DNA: TGTGCCAGCAGAGGGAGCCGGGACAGGGATGAAGCTTTCTTT.

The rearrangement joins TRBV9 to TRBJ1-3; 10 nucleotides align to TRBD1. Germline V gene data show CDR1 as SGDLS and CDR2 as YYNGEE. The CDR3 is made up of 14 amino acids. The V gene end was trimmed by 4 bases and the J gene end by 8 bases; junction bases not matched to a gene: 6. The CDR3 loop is CASSRQGQGYTIYF. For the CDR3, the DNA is TGTGCCAGCAGCAGACAGGGACAGGGGTACACCATATATTTT.

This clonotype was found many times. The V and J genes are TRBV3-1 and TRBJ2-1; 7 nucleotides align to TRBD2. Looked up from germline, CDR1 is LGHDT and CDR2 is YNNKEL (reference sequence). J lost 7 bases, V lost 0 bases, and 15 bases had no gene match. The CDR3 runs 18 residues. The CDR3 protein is CASSQDRILAEATNEQFF. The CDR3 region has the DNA TGTGCCAGCAGCCAAGACCGAATCCTAGCGGAGGCCACAAATGAGCAGTTCTTC.

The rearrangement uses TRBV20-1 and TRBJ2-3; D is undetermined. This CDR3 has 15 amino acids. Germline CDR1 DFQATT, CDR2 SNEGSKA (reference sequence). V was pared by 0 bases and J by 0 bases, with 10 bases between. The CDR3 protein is CSARDLRSSTDTQYF. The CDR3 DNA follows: TGCAGTGCTAGAGATCTCCGTTCCAGCACAGATACGCAGTATTTT.

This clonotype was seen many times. The CDR3 reads CASSLGRGGVNTEAFF. The CDR3 nucleotides read TGCGCCAGCAGCTTGGGCAGGGGGGGTGTGAACACTGAAGCTTTCTTT. This chain joins TRBV5-1 and TRBJ1-1; 7 positions agree with TRBD1. This CDR3 is 16 amino acids long. V shed 0 bases and J 0 bases; nucleotides not matched to a gene: 5. Germline V lookup: CDR1 SGHRS, CDR2 YFSETQ.

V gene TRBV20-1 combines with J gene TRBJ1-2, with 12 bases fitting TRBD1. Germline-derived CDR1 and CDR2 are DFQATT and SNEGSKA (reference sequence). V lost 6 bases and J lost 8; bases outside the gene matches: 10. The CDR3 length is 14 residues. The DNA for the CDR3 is TGCAGTGCCCAACCCACGGGACAGGGGGCGGGCTACACCTTC. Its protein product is CSAQPTGQGAGYTF.

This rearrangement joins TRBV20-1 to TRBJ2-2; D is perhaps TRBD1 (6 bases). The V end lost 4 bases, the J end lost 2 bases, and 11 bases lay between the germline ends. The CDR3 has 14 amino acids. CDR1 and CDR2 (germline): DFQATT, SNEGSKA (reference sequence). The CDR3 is CSAMSGANTGELFF. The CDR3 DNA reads TGCAGTGCTATGTCAGGGGCAAACACCGGGGAGCTGTTTTTT.

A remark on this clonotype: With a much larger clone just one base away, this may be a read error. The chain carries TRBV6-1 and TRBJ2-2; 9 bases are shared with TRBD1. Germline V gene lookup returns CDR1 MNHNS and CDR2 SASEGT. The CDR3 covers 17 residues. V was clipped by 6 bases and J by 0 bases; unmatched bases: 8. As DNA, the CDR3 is TGTGCCAGCAGGGCCGACAGGGGGAGACCGAACACCGGGGAGCTGTTTTTT. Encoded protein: CASRADRGRPNTGELFF.

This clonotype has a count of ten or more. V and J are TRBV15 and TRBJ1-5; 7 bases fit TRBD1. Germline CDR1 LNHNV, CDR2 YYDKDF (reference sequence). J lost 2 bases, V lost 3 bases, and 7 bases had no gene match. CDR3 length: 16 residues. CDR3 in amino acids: CATSRAGQPGNQPQHF. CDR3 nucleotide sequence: TGTGCCACCAGCAGGGCGGGACAGCCTGGCAATCAGCCCCAGCATTTT.

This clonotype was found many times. The DNA for the CDR3 is TGTGCCAGCAGCGGATTTAGCGGAGGGGGGGAGACCCAGTACTTC. As protein: CASSGFSGGGETQYF. This chain links TRBV9 with TRBJ2-5; D is tentatively TRBD1 or TRBD2 (6 bases each). CDR1 SGDLS and CDR2 YYNGEE come from the germline V gene. V was clipped by 3 bases and J by 5 bases, with 17 bases between them. The CDR3 extends over 15 amino acids. The full variable domain, completed using reference TRBV9 and TRBJ2-5, is DSGVTQTPKHLITATGQRVTLRCSPRSGDLSVYWYQQSLDQGLQFLIQYYNGEERAKGNILERFSAQQFPDLHSELNLSSLELGDSALYFCASSGFSGGGETQYFGPGTRLLVL.

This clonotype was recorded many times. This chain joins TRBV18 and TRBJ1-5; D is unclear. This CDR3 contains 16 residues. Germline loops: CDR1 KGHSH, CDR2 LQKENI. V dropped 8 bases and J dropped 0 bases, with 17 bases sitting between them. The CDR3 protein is CASHQDRVDSNQPQHF. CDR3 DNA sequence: TGTGCCAGCCACCAGGACCGAGTCGATAGCAATCAGCCCCAGCATTTT.

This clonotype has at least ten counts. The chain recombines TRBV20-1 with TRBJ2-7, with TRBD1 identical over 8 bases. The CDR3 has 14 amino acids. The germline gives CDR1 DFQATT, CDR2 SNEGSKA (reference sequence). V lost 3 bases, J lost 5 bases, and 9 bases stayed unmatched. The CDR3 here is CSAREDRVLHEQYF. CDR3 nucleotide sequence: TGCAGTGCTAGGGAGGACAGGGTTCTCCACGAGCAGTACTTC.

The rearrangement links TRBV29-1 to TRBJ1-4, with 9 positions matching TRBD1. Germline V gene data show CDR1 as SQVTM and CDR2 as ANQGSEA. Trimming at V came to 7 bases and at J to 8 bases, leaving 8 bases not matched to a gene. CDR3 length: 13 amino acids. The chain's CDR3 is CSENRGRREKLFF. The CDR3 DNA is TGCAGCGAAAACAGGGGGCGACGGGAAAAACTGTTTTTT.